The clone carrying this T cell receptor beta chain came up a few times. This entry belongs to a study of control samples from healthy donors and cancer patients. Here immunoSEQ multiplex PCR was the method, and the copy in TCRdb shows in-frame clones only, minus some. The top ten hold about 7.8% of the sample, which has approximately 100,000 clones, roughly 91% seen once. The CDR3 consists of 14 residues. Germline CDR1 and CDR2: SNHLY and FYNNEI. J was trimmed by 5 bases and V by 4 bases; bases with no gene match: 6. The TCR comes from a man under 40 in good health. Sequenced input: blood. The J gene is TRBJ1-2, the V gene TRBV2; 8 positions agree with TRBD1. CDR3 protein: CASSGQGRFYGYTF. CDR3 DNA sequence: TGTGCCAGCAGTGGACAGGGGCGCTTTTATGGCTACACCTTC.